The 19 T cell receptor beta chains in this list originate from one sample, sequenced in a study of read filtering for tumor transcriptome and immune sequencing. From roughly 0.4 ug of RNA, a library with molecular barcoded alpha/delta and beta/gamma adaptors was made. TCRdb reprocessed the reads via MiXCR and lists one record per CDR3 protein. Of 400 to 550 distinct CDR3 sequences listed, approximately 79% are singletons. Sequenced input: a population of CD138-negative cells sorted from bone marrow. These receptors came from a donor aged 40 or older with multiple myeloma. This table probably holds off-target reads from a library built for another chain.

This clonotype was observed a handful of times. For the CDR3, the DNA is TGTGCCAGCACCTTGAATGCAACCGGGACAGGGGACAATGAGCAGTTCTTC. It is translated as CASTLNATGTGDNEQFF. The chain has TRBV12-3 or TRBV12-4 and TRBJ2-1; 10 nucleotides match TRBD1. The CDR3 runs 17 residues. Losses at the gene ends were 7 bases for V and 5 bases for J; bases not matched to a gene: 14.

This chain connects TRBV6-5 to TRBJ2-1, with 7 bases fitting TRBD1. The V gene's germline CDR1 is MNHEY and CDR2 SVGAGI. V shed 6 bases, J shed 2 bases, and the junction held 7 bases outside the gene matches. The CDR3 loop spans 15 amino acids. The chain's CDR3 is CASRTQGKAYNEQFF. The CDR3, as DNA: TGTGCCAGCAGGACACAGGGGAAGGCCTACAATGAGCAGTTCTTC.

This chain uses TRBV6-2 or TRBV6-3 with TRBJ2-3; D not certain. V lost 2 bases and J 2 bases, leaving 8 bases between the germline ends. The CDR3 length is 14 residues. From germline, CDR1 is MNHEY and CDR2 SVGEGT. The chain's CDR3 is CASSYGRVTDTQYF. The CDR3 bases are TGTGCCAGCAGTTACGGTAGGGTCACAGATACGCAGTATTTT.

The chain has TRBV6-1 and TRBJ2-1; the match to TRBD1 covers 10 bases. Germline lookup yields CDR1 MNHNS and CDR2 SASEGT. The CDR3 is 15 amino acids. Trimming took 4 bases from V and 3 from J; bases not matched to a gene: 3. CDR3 loop: CASSGDRGYYNEQFF. DNA for the CDR3: TGTGCCAGCAGTGGGGACAGGGGTTACTACAATGAGCAGTTCTTC.

The chain uses TRBV7-9 and TRBJ1-1, with D unclear. The V end was cut by 9 bases, the J end by 1 base, with 9 bases between. Germline-derived CDR1 and CDR2 are SEHNR and FQNEAQ (reference sequence). The CDR3 contains 12 residues. This CDR3 is CASEMGNTEAFF. For the CDR3, the DNA is TGTGCCAGTGAGATGGGGAACACTGAAGCTTTCTTT.

In its sample, this clonotype was seen a few times. The chain uses TRBV7-9 and TRBJ1-1; 7 bases match TRBD1. The CDR3 spans 17 residues. Germline CDR1 is SEHNR and CDR2 is FQNEAQ (reference sequence). Trimming removed 0 bases from V and 0 bases from J; junction bases left unmatched: 7. CDR3 sequence reads: CASSLARKGQLNTEAFF. The CDR3 DNA sequence: TGTGCCAGCAGCTTAGCGCGTAAGGGACAGTTGAACACTGAAGCTTTCTTT.

The chain links TRBV28 to TRBJ1-1; D gene unclear. Trimming pared 4 bases from V and 0 bases from J, leaving 9 bases between. Germline CDR1 and CDR2: MDHEN and SYDVKM. CDR3 length: 14 amino acids. CDR3 nucleotide sequence: TGTGCCAGCAGTTCTATGGGGATGAACACTGAAGCTTTCTTT. Its translation is CASSSMGMNTEAFF. The entire variable domain, with the rest obtained from reference TRBV28 and TRBJ1-1, is as follows: DVKVTQSSRYLVKRTGEKVFLECVQDMDHENMFWYRQDPGLGLRLIYFSYDVKMKEKGDIPEGYSVSREKKERFSLILESASTNQTSMYLCASSSMGMNTEAFFGQGTRLTVV.

J is TRBJ2-5 and V is TRBV6-2 or TRBV6-3, with no clear D. This CDR3 is 13 amino acids long. V was shortened by 5 bases and J by 1 base, with 8 bases between the two germline ends. Germline CDR1 MNHEY, CDR2 SVGEGT. The CDR3 nucleotides read TGTGCCAGCAGTCAACCTCCCCAAGAGACCCAGTACTTC. Protein: CASSQPPQETQYF.

This clonotype came up a few times. The chain carries TRBV5-6 and TRBJ2-1; no clear D gene. V shed 1 base and J shed 3 bases, with 5 bases lying between them. The CDR3 runs 13 residues. Germline V gene data show CDR1 as SGHDT and CDR2 as YYEEEE. The CDR3 spells CASSLLDYNEQFF. The CDR3, as DNA: TGTGCCAGCAGCTTGTTGGACTACAATGAGCAGTTCTTC.

This chain uses TRBV19 with TRBJ1-5; D is perhaps TRBD1 (6 bases). Deletions cut 3 bases from V and 0 bases from J, with 21 bases between. The CDR3 contains 19 residues. Germline V lookup: CDR1 LNHDA, CDR2 SQIVND (reference sequence). The CDR3 DNA reads as TGTGCCAGTAGTATGGGAGCAGGGGCCTCACTCTATAGCAATCAGCCCCAGCATTTT. It is translated as CASSMGAGASLYSNQPQHF.

This rearrangement joins TRBV7-2 to TRBJ1-5, with 7 bases identical to TRBD1. Trimming cost V 5 bases and J 2 bases; bases outside gene matches: 3. Germline CDR1 SGHTA, CDR2 FQGNSA. CDR3 size: 14 residues. CDR3: CASSATGGNQPQHF. CDR3 in DNA: TGTGCCAGCAGCGCCACAGGGGGCAATCAGCCCCAGCATTTT.

A few counts support this clonotype. The chain has TRBV28 and TRBJ2-5; possibly TRBD2 for D (6 bases). CDR1 is MDHEN, CDR2 SYDVKM, per germline. Trimming removed 2 bases at V and 7 bases at J, with 14 bases between. This CDR3 is built from 14 residues. The chain's CDR3 is CASSLDSSAGTQYF. The CDR3 nucleotides read TGTGCCAGCAGTTTAGACAGTTCAGCGGGGACCCAGTACTTC.

The chain recombines TRBV10-3 with TRBJ2-2, with D hard to call. The CDR3 covers 11 residues. Germline V CDR1 and CDR2: ENHRY, SYGVKD. The ends were cut back, 6 bases at V and 2 bases at J, with 1 base in the middle. CDR3 region: CAIRNTGELFF. The CDR3 bases are TGTGCCATCAGAAACACCGGGGAGCTGTTTTTT.

This clonotype counts as hyperexpanded. The chain carries TRBV10-3 and TRBJ2-1, with a tentative D call TRBD2 (7 bases). In germline, CDR1 is ENHRY, CDR2 SYGVKD. This CDR3 contains 13 residues. V lost 9 bases and J 7 bases, leaving 16 bases between the germline ends. CDR3 in amino acids: CAIRGGEDNEQFF. As DNA, the CDR3 is TGTGCCATAAGGGGGGGTGAAGATAATGAGCAGTTCTTC.

The chain employs TRBV28 and TRBJ1-2; maybe TRBD1 (5 bases). CDR3 length: 14 residues. The germline V and J ends were trimmed by 6 bases and 6 bases, with 17 bases remaining between them. The germline V gene encodes CDR1 MDHEN and CDR2 SYDVKM. For the CDR3, the DNA is TGTGCCAGCAGCTCCGCCGGGGCGCCGGATGGCTACACCTTC. Its protein is CASSSAGAPDGYTF.

This clonotype has more than one count but fewer than ten. The V gene is TRBV12-3 or TRBV12-4, the J gene TRBJ2-2; unclear D gene. V dropped 5 bases and J dropped 6 bases, with 7 bases sitting between them. This CDR3 comprises 12 residues. CDR3 amino acids: CASSLQPGELFF. CDR3 coding DNA: TGTGCCAGCAGTCTTCAGCCCGGGGAGCTGTTTTTT.

The chain employs TRBV7-9 and TRBJ2-1; a possible D gene is TRBD2 (6 bases). The CDR3 covers 15 residues. Germline V gene lookup returns CDR1 SEHNR and CDR2 FQNEAQ (reference sequence). The germline V and J ends were trimmed by 3 bases and 6 bases, with 15 bases remaining between them. The CDR3 DNA reads as TGTGCCAGCAGCTTCTCGGGAGCCCGGGGCAATGAGCAGTTCTTC. It codes for CASSFSGARGNEQFF. The full variable domain, its missing parts supplied by reference TRBV7-9 and TRBJ2-1, is DTGVSQNPRHKITKRGQNVTFRCDPISEHNRLYWYRQTLGQGPEFLTYFQNEAQLEKSRLLSDRFSAERPKGSFSTLEIQRTEQGDSAMYLCASSFSGARGNEQFFGPGTRLTVL.

This chain links TRBV29-1 with TRBJ2-5; TRBD1 aligns across 9 bases. Per germline, CDR1 SQVTM and CDR2 ANQGSEA. The CDR3 length is 14 residues. After removal of 3 bases from V and 4 bases from J, the junction contained 6 bases not matched to a gene. The CDR3 sequence: CSVEGTGKGETQYF. As DNA, the CDR3 is TGCAGCGTTGAGGGGACAGGGAAGGGAGAGACCCAGTACTTC.

In its sample, this clonotype was seen a few times. The chain has TRBV20-1 and TRBJ1-1; D unresolved. The ends were cut back, 3 bases at V and 1 base at J, with 9 bases in the middle. This CDR3 region has 13 residues. Germline CDR1 reads DFQATT; CDR2 reads SNEGSKA (reference sequence). The CDR3: CSARVVANTEAFF. The CDR3 bases are TGCAGTGCTAGGGTGGTGGCGAACACTGAAGCTTTCTTT.